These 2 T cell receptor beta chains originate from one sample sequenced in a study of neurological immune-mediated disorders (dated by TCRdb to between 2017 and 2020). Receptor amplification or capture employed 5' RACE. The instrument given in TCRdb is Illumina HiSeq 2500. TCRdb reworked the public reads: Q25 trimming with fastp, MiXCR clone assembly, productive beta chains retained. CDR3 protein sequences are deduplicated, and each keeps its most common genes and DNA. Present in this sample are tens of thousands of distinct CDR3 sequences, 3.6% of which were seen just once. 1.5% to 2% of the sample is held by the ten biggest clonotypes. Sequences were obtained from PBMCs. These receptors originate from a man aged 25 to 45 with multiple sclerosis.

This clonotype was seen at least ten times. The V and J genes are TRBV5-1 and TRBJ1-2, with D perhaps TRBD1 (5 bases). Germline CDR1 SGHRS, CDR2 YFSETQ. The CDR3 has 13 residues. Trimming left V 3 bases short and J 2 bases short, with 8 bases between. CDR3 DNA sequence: TGCGCCAGCAGCTCCGGACAAAACTATGGCTACACCTTC. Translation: CASSSGQNYGYTF.

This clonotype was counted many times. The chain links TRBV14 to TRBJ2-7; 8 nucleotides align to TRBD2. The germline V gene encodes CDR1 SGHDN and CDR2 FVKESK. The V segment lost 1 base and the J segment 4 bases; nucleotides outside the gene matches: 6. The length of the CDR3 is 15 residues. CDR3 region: CASSQGPSGGYEQYF. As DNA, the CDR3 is TGTGCCAGCAGCCAAGGGCCCAGCGGGGGTTACGAGCAGTACTTC. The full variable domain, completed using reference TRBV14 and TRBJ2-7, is EAGVTQFPSHSVIEKGQTVTLRCDPISGHDNLYWYRRVMGKEIKFLLHFVKESKQDESGMPNNRFLAERTGGTYSTLKVQPAELEDSGVYFCASSQGPSGGYEQYFGPGTRLTVT.